The subject of this entry is one T cell receptor beta chain. Method: immunoSEQ multiplex PCR; TCRdb's copy keeps in-frame clones and lacks some. In the table there are approximately 150,000 clones, nearly 96% of which are singletons. The CDR3 has 14 residues. V was shortened by 5 bases and J by 6 bases, with 14 bases between the two germline ends. Germline assignment: CDR1 SNHLY and CDR2 FYNNEI. The data originate from a study of control samples from healthy donors and cancer patients. Sequencing used blood. The gene calls are TRBV2 and TRBJ1-5; no clear D. This sequence was found in a woman in her thirties in good health. CDR3 in DNA: TGTGCCAGCAGTCGGGAGCTCCAAGGTCAGCCCCAGCATTTT. The encoded protein is CASSRELQGQPQHF.